Sequencing of this TCR beta chain was carried out in a study of post-analysis software for immune sequencing data. Overall study context: The courses of disease that were included comprised relapsing-remitting, secondary progressive and progressive-relapsing multiple sclerosis. General study results and limits: In multiple sclerosis, normalized Chao1 diversity was significantly below that of controls. About five TRBV segments appeared more often in patients than in controls, and TRBV5-6, TRBV5-1 and TRBV20-1 were among these. Those samples that were prepared in the same batch co-clustered strongly by F measure.

Only a few counts were recorded for this clonotype. Its antigen remains unknown. Included in the TCR beta cDNA libraries were unique molecular identifiers. Researchers reported about 500,000 cDNA molecules coming from around 1 to 9.1 million T cells. Via MiXCR, TCRdb re-called the PCR reads, giving one row per CDR3 protein. The sample lists roughly 620,000 distinct CDR3 sequences; roughly 46% were seen once. The CDR3 runs 12 residues. The germline V gene has CDR1 PRHDT and CDR2 FYEKMQ (reference sequence). The genes are TRBV13 and TRBJ2-5; unclear D gene. The J call may be mistaken, given a closer DNA end match to TRBJ2-7. Sample: blood. This receptor was obtained from a girl aged 5 to 17 with multiple sclerosis. The CDR3 is CASSPYGYEQYF. The CDR3 region has the DNA TGTGCCAGCAGCCCCTACGGGTACGAGCAGTACTTC.